This T cell receptor beta chain was captured in a study of control samples from healthy donors and cancer patients. The data were produced by immunoSEQ multiplex PCR, yet TCRdb's version contains in-frame clones alone and is incomplete. The table shows 150,000 or so clones, with approximately 96% occurring only once. The V and J ends lost 1 base and 8 bases respectively, with 17 bases between them. The CDR3 extends over 16 amino acids. Germline values: CDR1 SGHVS, CDR2 FQNEAQ. This TCR was sampled from a woman in her 40s in good health. The V gene is TRBV7-8, the J gene TRBJ2-2, with D possibly TRBD2 on 6 matching bases. Input material: blood. The CDR3 nucleotides read TGTGCCAGCAGCTTAGAGGCTAGCGTAAAGCGGGGGGAGCTGTTTTTT. Translation: CASSLEASVKRGELFF.